This TCR beta chain was sequenced for a study of Ad26.COV2.S vaccination and SARS-CoV-2 variants (TCRdb year 2021). Context from the whole study: Donors in the vaccine arm were drawn from COV1001, a multicentre, randomized, double-blind, placebo-controlled phase I-IIa trial testing Ad26.COV2.S in healthy adults. Ad26.COV2.S was administered intramuscularly at 5 x 10^10 or 1 x 10^11 viral particles, either as a single shot or as two shots given 56 days apart. TCRbeta repertoire sequencing was used to assess the specificity and breadth of SARS-CoV-2-reactive T cell receptors after Ad26.COV2.S vaccination. The TCR-sequenced set comprised approximately 30 samples: about 19 Ad26.COV2.S vaccine recipients, 5 placebo recipients and 8 SARS-CoV-2 convalescent individuals. Trial participants were randomized into five groups of five: low-dose or high-dose Ad26.COV2.S given once or twice, or placebo on both occasions. Throughout the experiments and outcome assessment, investigators stayed blinded to trial group allocation.

The treatment or condition tag for this specimen amounts to: some 20 received Ad26.COV2.S at low or high dose, single or two shots; about 5 received placebo; per-sample allocation not given. For vaccine and placebo recipients, the sequenced repertoires came from samples collected on day 63 after the first injection. Cohort 1b enrolled about two dozen adults aged 18-55 years at a single site in Boston, USA, between 29 July and 7 August 2020. Ad26.COV2.S was a replication-incompetent adenovirus type 26 vector expressing a prefusion-stabilized SARS-CoV-2 spike protein from the original Wuhan strain. TCRbeta CDR3 regions were sequenced with the immunoSEQ Assay. After extraction, genomic DNA underwent amplification by bias-controlled multiplex PCR, followed by high-throughput sequencing. Under the source paper's analysis protocol: To quantify the absolute abundance of every unique TCRbeta CDR3 region, sequences were collapsed and filtered. T cell fraction was estimated by normalizing TCRbeta template counts to usable DNA, with usable DNA measured through amplification of reference genes found in all nucleated cells. Repertoire TCRs were annotated as SARS-CoV-2-specific when V gene, CDR3 amino acid sequence and J gene were exactly matched to a known reactive TCR set. MIRA supplied the reference SARS-CoV-2 TCR set, which was filtered for enrichment in COVID-19-positive ImmuneCODE repertoires so that public or cross-reactive TCRs were removed. Drawing on the MIRA antigens, annotated TCRs were analysed further at the level of specific ORF or position within ORF. Depth was the summed frequency of annotated unique rearrangements, while breadth was defined as annotated unique rearrangements over total unique productive rearrangements. Group comparisons of TCR breadth used two-sided Wilcoxon rank-sum tests. This immuneACCESS table, as held by TCRdb, lists in-frame sequences with V and J called but not all clones. Of the missing ones, under half trace to an unresolved V gene in checked studies; the others have no known cause. V, J and clone size derive from that table, while D and trimming were established from the DNA sequence. The sample table lists 510,000 or so clones, around 85% of them with a count of one. Around 13% of the sample comes from the top ten.

This clone has only one observation. The target of this receptor is not known. Base qualities are missing; no much larger clone stands one base away. The study at large found these results: After vaccination, substantial breadth of spike-specific CD8+ and CD4+ T cell responses was reported. Comparing responses between vaccine doses or regimens was not something the study was powered to do. According to the authors, total T cell responses may have been underestimated by the TCR breadth and depth analyses. Spike-specific TCR breadth was higher in Ad26.COV2.S recipients than in placebo recipients (P = 0.0014). Non-spike TCR breadth was comparable between vaccine and placebo recipients, consistent with the vaccine containing only spike.

This clonotype was sampled from a person aged 18-65 years who received the Ad26.COV2.S COVID-19 vaccine or a placebo. The sequencing used peripheral blood, collected in a trial of Ad26.COV2.S vaccine versus placebo.

The base sequence is TGCGCCAGCAGCTTGGTGGGAGCTGGGACGTACGAGCAGTACTTC. Translation gives CASSLVGAGTYEQYF. The receptor chain draws on TRBV5-1 and TRBJ2-7; the D call is possibly TRBD1 or TRBD2, each sharing 5 bases. For CDR1 and CDR2, the germline V gene lists SGHRS and YFSETQ. From the cysteine through the phenylalanine, the CDR3 covers 15 amino acids. Only CDR3 DNA remains: 45 bases, in frame from the first base. The junction shows trimming of 0 bases on V and 4 bases on J, plus 14 bases between the germline ends.